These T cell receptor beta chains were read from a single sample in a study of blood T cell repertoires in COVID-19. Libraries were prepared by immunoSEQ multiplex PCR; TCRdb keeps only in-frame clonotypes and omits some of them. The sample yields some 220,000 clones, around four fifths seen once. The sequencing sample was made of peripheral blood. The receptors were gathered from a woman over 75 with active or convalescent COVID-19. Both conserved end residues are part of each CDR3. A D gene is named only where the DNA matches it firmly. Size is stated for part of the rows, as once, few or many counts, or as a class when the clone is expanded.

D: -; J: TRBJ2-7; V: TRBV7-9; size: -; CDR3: CASSLLGGKYEQYF; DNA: TGTGCCAGCAGCTTACTTGGGGGGAAGTACGAGCAGTACTTC
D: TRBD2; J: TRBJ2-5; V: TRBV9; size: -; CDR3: CASSLGGLADQETQYF; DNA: TGTGCCAGCAGCCTCGGAGGACTAGCGGATCAAGAGACCCAGTACTTC
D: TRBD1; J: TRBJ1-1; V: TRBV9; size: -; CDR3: CASSSPGQGYTEAFF; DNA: TGTGCCAGCAGCTCCCCAGGACAGGGATACACTGAAGCTTTCTTT
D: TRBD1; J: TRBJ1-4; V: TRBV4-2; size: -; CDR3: CASSESPDRAGEKLFF; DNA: TGTGCCAGCAGCGAATCGCCGGACAGGGCCGGTGAAAAACTGTTTTTT
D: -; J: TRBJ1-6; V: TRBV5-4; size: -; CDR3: CASSLESSQGRNSPLHF; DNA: TGTGCCAGCAGCTTGGAAAGTTCGCAGGGTAGAAATTCACCCCTCCACTTT
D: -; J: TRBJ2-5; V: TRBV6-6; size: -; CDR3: CASSYSTATTQETQYF; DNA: TGTGCCAGCAGTTACTCGACGGCTACTACCCAAGAGACCCAGTACTTC
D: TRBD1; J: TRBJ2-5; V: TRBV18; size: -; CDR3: CASSPLSIQGAPETQYF; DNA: TGTGCCAGCTCACCCCTTAGTATTCAGGGGGCACCGGAGACCCAGTACTTC
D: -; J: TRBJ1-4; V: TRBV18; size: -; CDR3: CASSPRENEKLFF; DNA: TGTGCCAGCTCACCGCGGGAAAATGAAAAACTGTTTTTT
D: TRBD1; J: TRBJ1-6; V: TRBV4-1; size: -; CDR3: CASSQVGQGESPLHF; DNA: TGCGCCAGCAGCCAAGTTGGACAGGGGGAATCACCCCTCCACTTT
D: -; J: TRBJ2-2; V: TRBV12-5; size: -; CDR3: CASAPRRGTGGELFF; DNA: TGTGCTAGTGCCCCACGCCGGGGGACCGGCGGGGAGCTGTTTTTT
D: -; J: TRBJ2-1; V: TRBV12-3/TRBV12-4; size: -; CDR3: CASSRTENEQFF; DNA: TGTGCCAGCAGTCGGACAGAAAATGAGCAGTTCTTC
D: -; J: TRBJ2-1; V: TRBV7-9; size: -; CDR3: CASSLAGGQNEQFF; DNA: TGTGCCAGCAGCTTAGCGGGGGGGCAGAATGAGCAGTTCTTC
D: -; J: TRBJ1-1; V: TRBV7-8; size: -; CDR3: CASSFAKAGLWVNTEAFF; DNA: TGTGCCAGCAGCTTTGCGAAGGCGGGACTTTGGGTGAACACTGAAGCTTTCTTT
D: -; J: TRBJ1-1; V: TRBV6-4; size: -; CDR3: CASSKDRLNTEAFF; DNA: TGTGCCAGCAGCAAGGACAGATTGAACACTGAAGCTTTCTTT
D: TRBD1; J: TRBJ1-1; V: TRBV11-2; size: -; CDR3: CASSFTGTGYDTEAFF; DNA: TGTGCCAGCAGCTTCACTGGGACAGGGTACGACACTGAAGCTTTCTTT
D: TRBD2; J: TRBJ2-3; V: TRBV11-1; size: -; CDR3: CASSQSGLAGTDTQYF; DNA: TGTGCCAGCAGCCAAAGCGGACTAGCAGGCACAGATACGCAGTATTTT
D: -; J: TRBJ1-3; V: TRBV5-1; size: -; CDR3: CASSLGGGGNTIYF; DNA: TGCGCCAGCAGCTTGGGCGGTGGGGGAAACACCATATATTTT
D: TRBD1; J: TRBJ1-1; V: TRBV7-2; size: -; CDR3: CASSPDRANTEAFF; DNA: TGTGCCAGCAGCCCCGACAGGGCCAACACTGAAGCTTTCTTT
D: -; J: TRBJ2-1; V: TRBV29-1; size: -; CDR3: CSVDARNNEQFF; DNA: TGCAGCGTTGATGCTAGAAACAATGAGCAGTTCTTC
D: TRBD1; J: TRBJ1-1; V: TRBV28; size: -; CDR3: CASRVDRGEGTEAFF; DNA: TGTGCCAGCAGGGTCGACAGGGGGGAGGGCACTGAAGCTTTCTTT
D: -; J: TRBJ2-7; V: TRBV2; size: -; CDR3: CASRATGHEQYF; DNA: TGTGCCAGCAGGGCGACAGGACACGAGCAGTACTTC
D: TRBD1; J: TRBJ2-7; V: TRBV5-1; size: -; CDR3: CASSSQGVQSSYEQYF; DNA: TGCGCCAGCAGTTCACAGGGGGTCCAGAGCTCCTACGAGCAGTACTTC
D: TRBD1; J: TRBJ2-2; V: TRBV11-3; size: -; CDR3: CASSLAMTGDTGELFF; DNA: TGTGCCAGCAGCTTAGCCATGACAGGGGACACCGGGGAGCTGTTTTTT
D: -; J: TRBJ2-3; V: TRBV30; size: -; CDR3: CAWSATDTQYF; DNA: TGTGCCTGGAGTGCAACAGATACGCAGTATTTT
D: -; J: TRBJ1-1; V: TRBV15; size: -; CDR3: CATSRGRQAWNTEAFF; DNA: TGTGCCACCAGCAGGGGCAGACAGGCGTGGAACACTGAAGCTTTCTTT
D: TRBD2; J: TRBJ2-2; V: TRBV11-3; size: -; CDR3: CASSLLAGGNTGELFF; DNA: TGTGCCAGCAGCTTACTAGCGGGGGGGAACACCGGGGAGCTGTTTTTT
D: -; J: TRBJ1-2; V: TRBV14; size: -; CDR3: CASSPGSWGFYGYTF; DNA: TGTGCCAGCAGCCCCGGTTCTTGGGGCTTCTATGGCTACACCTTC
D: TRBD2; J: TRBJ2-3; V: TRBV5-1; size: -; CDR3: CASSKTSGRSTDTQYF; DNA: TGCGCCAGCAGCAAAACTAGCGGGAGGTCCACAGATACGCAGTATTTT
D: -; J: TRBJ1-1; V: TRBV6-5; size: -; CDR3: CATSQGKNTEAFF; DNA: TGTGCCACCTCACAGGGAAAGAACACTGAAGCTTTCTTT
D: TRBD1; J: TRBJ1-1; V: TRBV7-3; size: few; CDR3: CASSLKQGEDEAFF; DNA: TGTGCCAGCAGCTTAAAACAGGGGGAGGATGAAGCTTTCTTT
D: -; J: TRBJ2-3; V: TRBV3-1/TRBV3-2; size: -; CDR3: CASSAGTKSTDTQYF; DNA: TGTGCCAGCAGCGCCGGGACAAAAAGCACAGATACGCAGTATTTT
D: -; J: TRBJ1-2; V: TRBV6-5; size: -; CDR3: CASSYVQGRYGYTF; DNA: TGTGCCAGCAGTTACGTGCAGGGGCGTTATGGCTACACCTTC
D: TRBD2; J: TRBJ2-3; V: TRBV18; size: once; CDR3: CASSKGVSGSSTDTQYF; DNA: TGTGCCAGCTCCAAGGGGGTTAGCGGGAGTTCCACAGATACGCAGTATTTT
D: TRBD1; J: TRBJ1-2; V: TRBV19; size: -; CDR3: CASSTYRGGYTF; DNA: TGTGCCAGTAGTACCTACAGGGGAGGCTACACCTTC
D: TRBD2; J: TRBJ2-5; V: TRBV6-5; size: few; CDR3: CASTPGTMMETQYF; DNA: TGTGCCAGCACCCCGGGGACTATGATGGAGACCCAGTACTTC
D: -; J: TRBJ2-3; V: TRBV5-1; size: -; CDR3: CASSSFERISTDTQYF; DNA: TGCGCCAGCAGCTCTTTCGAGCGGATTAGCACAGATACGCAGTATTTT
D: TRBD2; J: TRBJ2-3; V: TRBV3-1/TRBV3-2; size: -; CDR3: CASSQGLTNTDTQYF; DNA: TGTGCCAGCAGCCAGGGACTAACCAACACAGATACGCAGTATTTT
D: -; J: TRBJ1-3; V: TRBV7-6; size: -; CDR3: CASSFGTRGADSGNTIYF; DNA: TGTGCCAGCAGCTTCGGAACTCGGGGGGCGGACTCTGGAAACACCATATATTTT
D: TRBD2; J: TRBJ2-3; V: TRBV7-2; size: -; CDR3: CASSLRTSGSADTQYF; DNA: TGTGCCAGCAGCTTAAGGACTAGCGGGAGTGCAGATACGCAGTATTTT
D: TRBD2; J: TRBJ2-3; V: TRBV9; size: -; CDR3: CASSVAAGVDTQYF; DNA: TGTGCCAGCAGCGTTGCAGCGGGGGTAGATACGCAGTATTTT
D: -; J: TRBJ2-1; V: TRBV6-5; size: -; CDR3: CASSRGNEQFF; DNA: TGTGCCAGCAGCAGAGGTAATGAGCAGTTCTTC
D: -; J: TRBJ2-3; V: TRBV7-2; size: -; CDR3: CASSLAYAGGTDTQYF; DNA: TGTGCCAGCAGCTTAGCTTATGCAGGGGGCACAGATACGCAGTATTTT
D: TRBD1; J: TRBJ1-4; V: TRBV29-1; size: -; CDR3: CSVGQGRGKLFF; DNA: TGCAGCGTTGGACAGGGGAGGGGAAAACTGTTTTTT
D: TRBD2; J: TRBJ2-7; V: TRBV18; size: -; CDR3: CASSPSGLRRYEQYF; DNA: TGTGCCAGCTCACCTAGCGGGCTCCGGCGCTACGAGCAGTACTTC
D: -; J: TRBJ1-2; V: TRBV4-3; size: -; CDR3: CASSHREVAGYTF; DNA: TGCGCCAGCAGCCACAGGGAGGTCGCTGGCTACACCTTC
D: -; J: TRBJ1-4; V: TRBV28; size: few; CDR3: CASTPGTRYEKLFF; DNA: TGTGCCAGCACCCCGGGGACAAGATATGAAAAACTGTTTTTT
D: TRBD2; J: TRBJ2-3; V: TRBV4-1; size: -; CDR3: CASSQRFRGTSGSSTDTQYF; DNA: TGCGCCAGCAGCCAGCGATTCCGCGGGACTAGCGGGAGTAGCACAGATACGCAGTATTTT
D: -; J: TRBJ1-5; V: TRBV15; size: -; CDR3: CATSRGLVGGNQPQHF; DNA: TGTGCCACCAGCAGAGGATTGGTAGGGGGAAATCAGCCCCAGCATTTT
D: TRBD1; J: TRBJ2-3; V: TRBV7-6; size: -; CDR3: CASTPGQGAGDTQYF; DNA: TGTGCCAGCACCCCGGGACAGGGGGCAGGAGATACGCAGTATTTT
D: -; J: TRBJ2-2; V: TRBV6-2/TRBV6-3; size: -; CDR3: CASSVAAYPGELFF; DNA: TGTGCCAGCAGTGTAGCGGCTTACCCCGGGGAGCTGTTTTTT
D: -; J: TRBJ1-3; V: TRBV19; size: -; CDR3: CASSKIGEGPRGNTIYF; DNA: TGTGCCAGTAGTAAGATTGGGGAGGGACCACGGGGAAACACCATATATTTT
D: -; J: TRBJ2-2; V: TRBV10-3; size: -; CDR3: CAISGGPGALYTGELFF; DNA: TGTGCCATCAGTGGTGGGCCAGGCGCCCTTTACACCGGGGAGCTGTTTTTT
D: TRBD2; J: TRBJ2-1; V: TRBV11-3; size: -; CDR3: CASSLAGGLFF; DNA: TGTGCCAGCAGCTTAGCGGGGGGATTGTTCTTC
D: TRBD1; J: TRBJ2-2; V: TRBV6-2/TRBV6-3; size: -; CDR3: CASSSNRQGTFGGELFF; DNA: TGTGCCAGCAGTTCTAACCGACAGGGGACGTTCGGCGGGGAGCTGTTTTTT
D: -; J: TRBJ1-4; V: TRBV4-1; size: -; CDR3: CASSQPGYNEKLFF; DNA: TGCGCCAGCAGCCAACCCGGTTATAATGAAAAACTGTTTTTT